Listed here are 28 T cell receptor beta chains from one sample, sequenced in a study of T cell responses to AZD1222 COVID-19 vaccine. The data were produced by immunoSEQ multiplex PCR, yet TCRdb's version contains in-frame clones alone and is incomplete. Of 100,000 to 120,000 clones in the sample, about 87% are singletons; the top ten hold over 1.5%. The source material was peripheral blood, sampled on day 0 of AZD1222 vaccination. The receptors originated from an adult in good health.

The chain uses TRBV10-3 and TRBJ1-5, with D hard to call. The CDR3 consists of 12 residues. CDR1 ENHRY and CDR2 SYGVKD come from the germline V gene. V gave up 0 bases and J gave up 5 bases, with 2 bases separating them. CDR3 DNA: TGTGCCATCAGTGAGTCCGATCAGCCCCAGCATTTT. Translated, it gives CAISESDQPQHF.

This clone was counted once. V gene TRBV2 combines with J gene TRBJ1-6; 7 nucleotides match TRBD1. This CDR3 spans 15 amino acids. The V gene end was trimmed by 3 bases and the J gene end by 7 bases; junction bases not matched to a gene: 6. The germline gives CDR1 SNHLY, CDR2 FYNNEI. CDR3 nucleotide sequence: TGTGCCAGCAGTGAGACAGGGAACTCGAATTCACCCCTCCACTTT. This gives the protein CASSETGNSNSPLHF.

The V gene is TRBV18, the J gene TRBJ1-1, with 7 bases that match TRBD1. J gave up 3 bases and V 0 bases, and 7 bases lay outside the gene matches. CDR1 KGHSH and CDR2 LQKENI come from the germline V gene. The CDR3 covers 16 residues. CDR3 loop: CASSPPRTGQHTEAFF. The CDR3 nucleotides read TGTGCCAGCTCACCACCTAGGACAGGACAGCACACTGAAGCTTTCTTT.

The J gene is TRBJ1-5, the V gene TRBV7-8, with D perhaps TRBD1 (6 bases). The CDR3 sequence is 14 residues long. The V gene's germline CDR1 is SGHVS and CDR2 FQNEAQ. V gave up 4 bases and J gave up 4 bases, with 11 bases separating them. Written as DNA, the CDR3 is TGTGCCAGCAGCTCCGACAGGTTTAATCAGCCCCAGCATTTT. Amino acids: CASSSDRFNQPQHF.

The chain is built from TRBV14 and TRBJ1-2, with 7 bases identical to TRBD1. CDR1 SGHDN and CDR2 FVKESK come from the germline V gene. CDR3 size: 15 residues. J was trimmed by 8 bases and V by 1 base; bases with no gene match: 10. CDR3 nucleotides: TGTGCCAGCAGCCAAGGAAGGGGGCAGTCGGGAGGCTACACCTTC. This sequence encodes CASSQGRGQSGGYTF.

CDR3 loop: CASSGPGTPYHEQYF. The CDR3 nucleotides read TGTGCCAGCAGCGGGCCTGGCACCCCCTATCACGAGCAGTACTTC. J is TRBJ2-7 and V is TRBV7-6; D is unresolved. CDR3 size: 15 residues. Trimming removed 5 bases at V and 5 bases at J, with 19 bases between. CDR1 is SGHVS and CDR2 is FNYEAQ in the germline V gene.

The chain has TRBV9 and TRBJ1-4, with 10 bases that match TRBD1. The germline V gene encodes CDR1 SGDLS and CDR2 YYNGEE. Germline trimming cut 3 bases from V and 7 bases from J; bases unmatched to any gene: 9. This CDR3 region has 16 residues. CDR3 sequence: CASSARDRGRSEKLFF. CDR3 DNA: TGTGCCAGCAGCGCTCGGGACAGGGGAAGGAGTGAAAAACTGTTTTTT.

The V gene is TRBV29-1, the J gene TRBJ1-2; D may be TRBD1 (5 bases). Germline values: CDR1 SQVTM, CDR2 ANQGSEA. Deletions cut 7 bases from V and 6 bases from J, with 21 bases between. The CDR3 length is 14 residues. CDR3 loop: CSAFNWEGEHGYTF. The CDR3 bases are TGCAGCGCCTTTAACTGGGAAGGGGAGCATGGCTACACCTTC.

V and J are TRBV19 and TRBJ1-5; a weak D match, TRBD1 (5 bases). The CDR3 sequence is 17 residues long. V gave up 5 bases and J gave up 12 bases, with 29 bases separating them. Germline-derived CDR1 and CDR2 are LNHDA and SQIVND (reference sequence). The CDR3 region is CASSPTGPLQSLKNQHF. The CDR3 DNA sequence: TGTGCCAGTAGTCCCACGGGGCCGCTACAATCCCTCAAGAACCAGCATTTT.

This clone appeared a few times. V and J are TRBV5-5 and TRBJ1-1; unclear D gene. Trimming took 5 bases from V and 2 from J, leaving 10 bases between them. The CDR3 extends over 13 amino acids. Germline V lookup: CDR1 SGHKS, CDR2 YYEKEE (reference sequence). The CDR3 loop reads CASRGDLNTEAFF. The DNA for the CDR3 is TGTGCCAGCAGAGGAGACCTAAACACTGAAGCTTTCTTT. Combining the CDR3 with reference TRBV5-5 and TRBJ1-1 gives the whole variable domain DAGVTQSPTHLIKTRGQQVTLRCSPISGHKSVSWYQQVLGQGPQFIFQYYEKEERGRGNFPDRFSARQFPNYSSELNVNALLLGDSALYLCASRGDLNTEAFFGQGTRLTVV.

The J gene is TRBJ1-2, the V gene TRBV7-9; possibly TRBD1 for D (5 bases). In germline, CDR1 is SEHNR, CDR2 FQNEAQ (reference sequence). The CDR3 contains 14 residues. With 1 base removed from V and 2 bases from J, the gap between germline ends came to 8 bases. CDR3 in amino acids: CASSLVDSNYGYTF. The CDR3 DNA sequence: TGTGCCAGCAGCTTAGTTGACAGCAACTATGGCTACACCTTC.

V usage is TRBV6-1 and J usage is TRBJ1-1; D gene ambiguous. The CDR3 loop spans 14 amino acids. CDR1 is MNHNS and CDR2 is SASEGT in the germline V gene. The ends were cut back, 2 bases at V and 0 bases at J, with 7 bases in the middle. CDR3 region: CASSEPTLNTEAFF. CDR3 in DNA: TGTGCCAGCAGTGAACCGACACTGAACACTGAAGCTTTCTTT.

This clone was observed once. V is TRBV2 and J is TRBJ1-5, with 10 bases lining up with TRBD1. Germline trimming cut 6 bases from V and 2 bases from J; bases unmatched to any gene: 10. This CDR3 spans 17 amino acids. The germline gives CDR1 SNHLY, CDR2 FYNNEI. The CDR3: CASRDKTGGLRNQPQHF. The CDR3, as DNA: TGTGCCAGCAGGGACAAGACAGGGGGCCTGCGCAATCAGCCCCAGCATTTT.

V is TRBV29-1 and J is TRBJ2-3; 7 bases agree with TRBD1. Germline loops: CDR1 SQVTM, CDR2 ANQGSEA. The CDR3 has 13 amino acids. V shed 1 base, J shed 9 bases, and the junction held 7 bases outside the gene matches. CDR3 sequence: CSVEGDRDGTQYF. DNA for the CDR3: TGCAGCGTTGAAGGGGACAGAGACGGGACGCAGTATTTT.

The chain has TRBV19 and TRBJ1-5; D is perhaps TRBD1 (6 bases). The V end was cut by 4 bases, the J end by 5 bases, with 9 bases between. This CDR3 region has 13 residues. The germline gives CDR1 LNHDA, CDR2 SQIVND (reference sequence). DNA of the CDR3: TGTGCCAGTAGTACAGGGGACCATCAGCCCCAGCATTTT. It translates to CASSTGDHQPQHF.

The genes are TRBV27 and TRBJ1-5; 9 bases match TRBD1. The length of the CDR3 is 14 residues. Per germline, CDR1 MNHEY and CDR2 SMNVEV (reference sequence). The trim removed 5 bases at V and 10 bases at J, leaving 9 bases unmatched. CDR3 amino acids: CASSRTGEGVPQHF. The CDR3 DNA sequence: TGTGCCAGCAGTCGGACAGGGGAGGGTGTCCCCCAGCATTTT.

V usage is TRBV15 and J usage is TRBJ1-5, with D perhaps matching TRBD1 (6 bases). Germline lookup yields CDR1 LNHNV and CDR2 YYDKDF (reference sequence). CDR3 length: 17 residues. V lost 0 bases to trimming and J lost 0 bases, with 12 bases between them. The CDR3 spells CATSREQGSYSNQPQHF. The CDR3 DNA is TGTGCCACCAGCAGAGAACAGGGCTCTTATAGCAATCAGCCCCAGCATTTT.

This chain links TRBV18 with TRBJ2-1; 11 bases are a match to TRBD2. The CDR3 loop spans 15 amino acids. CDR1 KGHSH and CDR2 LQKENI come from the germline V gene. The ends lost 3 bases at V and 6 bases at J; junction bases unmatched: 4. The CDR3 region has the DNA TGTGCCAGCTCACCTTTAGCGGGAGGGTCCAATGAGCAGTTCTTC. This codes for CASSPLAGGSNEQFF.

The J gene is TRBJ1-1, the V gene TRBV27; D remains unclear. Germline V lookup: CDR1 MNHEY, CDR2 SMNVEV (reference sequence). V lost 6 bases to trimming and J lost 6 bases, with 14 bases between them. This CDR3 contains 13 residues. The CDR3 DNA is TGTGCCAGCAGGTCCTTAGGAATGCCTGAAGCTTTCTTT. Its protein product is CASRSLGMPEAFF.

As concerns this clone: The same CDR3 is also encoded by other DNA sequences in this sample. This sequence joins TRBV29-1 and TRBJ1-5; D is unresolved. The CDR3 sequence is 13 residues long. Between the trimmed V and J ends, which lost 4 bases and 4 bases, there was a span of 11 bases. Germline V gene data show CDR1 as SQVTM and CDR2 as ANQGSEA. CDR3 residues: CSVGAGGNQPQHF. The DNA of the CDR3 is TGCAGCGTTGGGGCCGGAGGGAATCAGCCCCAGCATTTT.

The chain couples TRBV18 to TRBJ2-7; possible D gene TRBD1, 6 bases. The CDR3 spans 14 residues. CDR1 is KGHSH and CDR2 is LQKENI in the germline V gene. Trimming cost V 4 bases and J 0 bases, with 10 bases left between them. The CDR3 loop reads CASSRGRSSYEQYF. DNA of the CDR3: TGTGCCAGCTCACGGGGGCGGAGCTCCTACGAGCAGTACTTC.

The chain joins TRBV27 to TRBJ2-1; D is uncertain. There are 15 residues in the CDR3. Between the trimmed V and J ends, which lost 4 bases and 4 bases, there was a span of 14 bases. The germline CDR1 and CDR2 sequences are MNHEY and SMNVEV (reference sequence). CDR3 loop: CASSSRDGPYNEQFF. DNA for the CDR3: TGTGCCAGCAGTTCTCGTGACGGGCCTTACAATGAGCAGTTCTTC.

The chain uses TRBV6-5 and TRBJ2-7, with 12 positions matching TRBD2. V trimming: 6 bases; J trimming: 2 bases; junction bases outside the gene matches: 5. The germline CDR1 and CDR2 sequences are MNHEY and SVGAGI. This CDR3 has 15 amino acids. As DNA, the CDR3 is TGTGCCAGCAGCAGGACTAGCGGGGTTCCCTACGAGCAGTACTTC. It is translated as CASSRTSGVPYEQYF.

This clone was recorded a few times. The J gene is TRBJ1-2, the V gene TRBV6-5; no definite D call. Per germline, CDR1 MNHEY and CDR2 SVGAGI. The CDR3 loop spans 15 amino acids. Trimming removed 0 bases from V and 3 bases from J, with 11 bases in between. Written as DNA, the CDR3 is TGTGCCAGCAGTTACTCGACGGCAGGTCACTATGGCTACACCTTC. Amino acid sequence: CASSYSTAGHYGYTF.

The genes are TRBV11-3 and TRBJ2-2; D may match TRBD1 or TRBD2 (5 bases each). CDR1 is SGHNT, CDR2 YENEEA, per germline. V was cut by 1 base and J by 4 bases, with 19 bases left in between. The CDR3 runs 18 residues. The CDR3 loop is CASSLAVLGTLSTGELFF. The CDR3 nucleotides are TGTGCCAGCAGCTTAGCAGTACTCGGGACCCTTAGCACCGGGGAGCTGTTTTTT.

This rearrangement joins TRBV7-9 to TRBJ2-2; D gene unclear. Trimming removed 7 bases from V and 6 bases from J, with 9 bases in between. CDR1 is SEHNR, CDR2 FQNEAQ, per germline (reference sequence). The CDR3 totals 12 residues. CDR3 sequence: CASTPLAGELFF. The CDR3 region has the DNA TGTGCCAGCACCCCTTTAGCCGGGGAGCTGTTTTTT.

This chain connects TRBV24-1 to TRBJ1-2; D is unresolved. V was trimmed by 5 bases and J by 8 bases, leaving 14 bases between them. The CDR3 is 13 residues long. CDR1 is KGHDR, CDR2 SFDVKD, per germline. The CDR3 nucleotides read TGTGCCACCAGTGGGACCTCTCCAGGCGGCTACACCTTC. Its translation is CATSGTSPGGYTF.

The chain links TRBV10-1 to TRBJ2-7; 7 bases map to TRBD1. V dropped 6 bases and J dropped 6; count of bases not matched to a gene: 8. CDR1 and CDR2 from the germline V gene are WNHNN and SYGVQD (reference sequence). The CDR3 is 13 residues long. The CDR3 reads CASRGQRLTEQYF. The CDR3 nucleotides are TGCGCCAGCAGGGGACAGCGGCTGACCGAGCAGTACTTC.